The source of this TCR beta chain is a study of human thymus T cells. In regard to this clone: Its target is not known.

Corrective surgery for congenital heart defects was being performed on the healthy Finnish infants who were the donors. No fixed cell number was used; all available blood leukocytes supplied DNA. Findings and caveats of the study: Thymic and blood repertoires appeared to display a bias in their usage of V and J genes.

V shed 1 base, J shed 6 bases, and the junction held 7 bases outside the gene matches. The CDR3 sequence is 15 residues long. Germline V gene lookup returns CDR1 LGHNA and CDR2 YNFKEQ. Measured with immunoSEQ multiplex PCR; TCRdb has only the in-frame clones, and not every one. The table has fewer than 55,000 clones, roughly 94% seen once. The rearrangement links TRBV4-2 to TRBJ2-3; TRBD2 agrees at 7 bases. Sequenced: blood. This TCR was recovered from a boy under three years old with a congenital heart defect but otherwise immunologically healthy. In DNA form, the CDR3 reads TGTGCCAGCAGCCAAGTGACGGGGGGTGGGGATACGCAGTATTTT. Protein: CASSQVTGGGDTQYF.